A single sample is the source of the 20 T cell receptor beta chains below, sequenced in a study of radiotherapy plus CTLA-4 blockade in lung cancer. Method: immunoSEQ multiplex PCR; TCRdb's copy keeps in-frame clones and lacks some. The sample shows some 67,000 clones, around 69% of them seen only once. The starting material was peripheral blood, obtained from a patient treated with radiotherapy plus ipilimumab. The receptors here all came from a human donor with non-small cell lung cancer whose response to radiotherapy plus ipilimumab could not be evaluated. Some clones in this sample may be carry-over from other donors' samples.

The rearrangement uses TRBV28 and TRBJ1-6; 9 bases agree with TRBD1. V shed 6 bases, J shed 1 base, and the junction held 7 bases outside the gene matches. Germline V gene data show CDR1 as MDHEN and CDR2 as SYDVKM. The CDR3 contains 17 residues. The CDR3 sequence is CASRRGQGRSYNSPLHF. The CDR3 DNA reads TGTGCCAGCAGACGAGGACAGGGGAGGTCCTATAATTCACCCCTCCACTTT.

The chain carries TRBV25-1 and TRBJ2-5; TRBD1 agrees at 10 bases. The CDR3 runs 16 residues. The V gene's germline CDR1 is MGHDK and CDR2 SYGVNS. Trimming removed 1 base from V and 5 bases from J; junction bases left unmatched: 7. The CDR3 protein is CASSEWVTGGGETQYF. CDR3 nucleotide sequence: TGTGCCAGCAGTGAATGGGTGACAGGGGGCGGTGAGACCCAGTACTTC.

The gene calls are TRBV28 and TRBJ2-5; the D is unclear. Between the trimmed V and J ends, which lost 2 bases and 5 bases, there was a span of 12 bases. Germline loops: CDR1 MDHEN, CDR2 SYDVKM. CDR3 length: 14 amino acids. The CDR3 is CASSLPLRRETQYF. DNA for the CDR3: TGTGCCAGCAGTTTACCCTTAAGGCGGGAGACCCAGTACTTC.

Here the CDR3 DNA reads TGTGCCAGCCGGGGACAGGGGGCCAACACTGAAGCTTTCTTT. It codes for CASRGQGANTEAFF. This rearrangement joins TRBV28 to TRBJ1-1, with 12 bases lining up with TRBD1. The V gene's germline CDR1 is MDHEN and CDR2 SYDVKM. This CDR3 comprises 14 residues. The J segment lost 2 bases and the V segment lost 8 bases, leaving 3 bases of the junction unmatched.

This chain links TRBV5-6 with TRBJ1-1; 8 nucleotides align to TRBD1. Germline V gene sequence: CDR1 SGHDT, CDR2 YYEEEE. The CDR3 has 16 residues. V gave up 6 bases and J gave up 5 bases; unmatched junction bases: 15. In DNA form, the CDR3 reads TGTGCCAGCACCTACAGGGGGAGCAAGGAAAGAACTGAAGCTTTCTTT. Its protein is CASTYRGSKERTEAFF.

The V call is TRBV7-8, the J call TRBJ1-1; D is undetermined. Germline lookup yields CDR1 SGHVS and CDR2 FQNEAQ. With 2 bases removed from V and 1 base from J, the gap between germline ends came to 8 bases. CDR3 length equals 14 residues. CDR3 region: CASSLRRENTEAFF. CDR3 DNA sequence: TGTGCCAGCAGCTTAAGGAGGGAGAACACTGAAGCTTTCTTT.

J is TRBJ2-7 and V is TRBV27; 8 nucleotides match TRBD1. From germline, CDR1 is MNHEY and CDR2 SMNVEV (reference sequence). Trimming at V came to 7 bases and at J to 1 base, leaving 0 bases not matched to a gene. The CDR3 is made up of 12 amino acids. DNA of the CDR3: TGTGCCAGCAACAGGGGGTCCTACGAGCAGTACTTC. Translated, it gives CASNRGSYEQYF.

Written as DNA, the CDR3 is TGTGCCAGCAGCTTCCAGGTTTATCAGCCCCAGCATTTT. Translation gives CASSFQVYQPQHF. The chain links TRBV5-8 to TRBJ1-5; unclear D gene. The V gene lost 2 bases and the J gene lost 5 bases, with 8 bases spanning the gap. This CDR3 has 13 residues. Germline CDR1 and CDR2: SGHTS and YDEGEE.

V gene TRBV5-1 combines with J gene TRBJ1-5; 7 bases map to TRBD1. Germline CDR1 is SGHRS and CDR2 is YFSETQ. V lost 0 bases and J lost 5; bases outside the gene matches: 8. The CDR3 has 16 residues. CDR3 loop: CASSLVGGGEDQPQHF. CDR3 nucleotide sequence: TGCGCCAGCAGCTTGGTAGGAGGGGGCGAGGATCAGCCCCAGCATTTT.

This chain's CDR3 is CASSLYEDGGNSPLHF. The CDR3 nucleotides read TGCGCCAGCAGCCTCTACGAGGACGGAGGCAATTCACCCCTCCACTTT. The chain couples TRBV4-1 to TRBJ1-6; D remains ambiguous. V was pared by 4 bases and J by 7 bases, with 17 bases between. Germline V gene lookup returns CDR1 MGHRA and CDR2 YSYEKL. The length of the CDR3 is 16 residues.

The chain recombines TRBV4-2 with TRBJ2-3; TRBD2 aligns across 7 bases. V lost 0 bases and J lost 8; bases outside the gene matches: 8. Germline V lookup: CDR1 LGHNA, CDR2 YNFKEQ. CDR3 length equals 15 residues. This chain's CDR3 is CASSQEWGLLLTQYF. The CDR3 nucleotides read TGTGCCAGCAGCCAAGAATGGGGACTACTCCTTACGCAGTATTTT.

V gene TRBV18 combines with J gene TRBJ2-5; weak D call: TRBD1 (6 bases). The V end lost 5 bases, the J end lost 3 bases, and 10 bases lay between the germline ends. The CDR3 length is 13 residues. Per the germline V gene, CDR1 is KGHSH and CDR2 is LQKENI. CDR3 nucleotide sequence: TGTGCCAGCTCAGGACAGAGGGAAGAGACCCAGTACTTC. Amino acid sequence: CASSGQREETQYF.

The J gene is TRBJ2-3, the V gene TRBV10-2; 15 bases agree with TRBD2. Looked up from germline, CDR1 is WSHSY and CDR2 is SAAADI. The CDR3 is made up of 16 amino acids. V was pared by 2 bases and J by 8 bases, with 5 bases of the junction left unmatched. The CDR3 sequence is CASSEGLAGGLGTQYF. DNA of the CDR3: TGCGCCAGCAGTGAGGGACTAGCGGGGGGGCTGGGTACGCAGTATTTT.

This clone was seen a single time. The chain employs TRBV27 and TRBJ2-1, with 10 positions matching TRBD2. The CDR3 length is 14 residues. J gave up 6 bases and V 2 bases, and 1 base lay outside the gene matches. In germline, CDR1 is MNHEY, CDR2 SMNVEV (reference sequence). The CDR3 spells CASSLLAGANEQFF. The DNA for the CDR3 is TGTGCCAGCAGTTTACTAGCGGGGGCCAATGAGCAGTTCTTC.

This rearrangement joins TRBV19 to TRBJ1-2; D not certain. This CDR3 region has 13 residues. The germline V gene encodes CDR1 LNHDA and CDR2 SQIVND (reference sequence). Trimming shortened V by 6 bases and J by 6 bases, and 14 bases separated the two germline ends. The CDR3 is CASRPNWEDGYTF. CDR3 bases: TGTGCCAGTAGACCCAACTGGGAGGATGGCTACACCTTC.

The chain is built from TRBV4-3 and TRBJ2-3; 14 bases agree with TRBD2. V lost 1 base to trimming and J lost 10 bases; unmatched junction nucleotides: 10. Germline V CDR1 and CDR2: LGHNA, YSLEER. This CDR3 has 17 amino acids. The DNA of the CDR3 is TGCGCCAGCAGCCAAGTTCTGACTAGCGGGAGGGCCGTGGCGCAGTATTTT. This codes for CASSQVLTSGRAVAQYF.

In its sample, this clone was seen once. The chain employs TRBV6-5 and TRBJ2-2, with a tentative D call TRBD2 (6 bases). Germline CDR1 reads MNHEY; CDR2 reads SVGAGI. The CDR3 spans 15 residues. Trimming took off 4 bases at V and 1 base at J, with 10 bases between the two ends. As DNA, the CDR3 is TGTGCCAGCAGTTGCCCGGGACTGAACACCGGGGAGCTGTTTTTT. This translates into CASSCPGLNTGELFF.

This chain uses TRBV4-1 with TRBJ1-1; no clear D. CDR1 MGHRA and CDR2 YSYEKL come from the germline V gene. Trimming took off 4 bases at V and 6 bases at J, with 15 bases between the two ends. The CDR3 totals 14 residues. The CDR3 sequence is CASSPDGRTPEAFF. DNA of the CDR3: TGCGCCAGCAGCCCCGATGGCCGAACACCTGAAGCTTTCTTT.

This rearrangement joins TRBV4-1 to TRBJ2-3, with a weak D call TRBD2 (6 bases). The CDR3 is made up of 15 amino acids. Trimming cost V 1 base and J 6 bases, with 14 bases left between them. Germline V gene sequence: CDR1 MGHRA, CDR2 YSYEKL. CDR3 sequence: CASSQVFPGADTQYF. CDR3 coding DNA: TGCGCCAGCAGCCAAGTGTTTCCGGGAGCCGATACGCAGTATTTT.

The chain joins TRBV27 to TRBJ2-3, with 8 positions matching TRBD1. Per the germline V gene, CDR1 is MNHEY and CDR2 is SMNVEV (reference sequence). V lost 3 bases, J lost 1 base, and 3 bases stayed unmatched. This CDR3 has 15 residues. The CDR3 DNA follows: TGTGCCAGCAGTTTTACACAGGGGGGCACAGATACGCAGTATTTT. It codes for CASSFTQGGTDTQYF.